What follows are 24 T cell receptor beta chains derived from one specimen sequenced in a study of immune characterization of retroperitoneal liposarcoma (dated by TCRdb to about 2019). Libraries came from PCR. The listed sequencing device is NextSeq 500. TCRdb reprocessing: public reads trimmed at Q25 with fastp, clones called with MiXCR, in-frame beta chains kept. Identical CDR3 proteins give one entry, which carries the most common genes and DNA. The sample table records approximately 9,600 distinct CDR3 sequences; 25% to 30% of these occur just once. In total, the top ten clones hold approximately 8.3% of the sample. Sequencing used tumor tissue. All receptors derive from a male donor with retroperitoneal liposarcoma.

This clonotype was counted many times. The gene calls are TRBV6-1 and TRBJ2-2; the D gene is possibly TRBD1 (6 bases). The CDR3 contains 14 residues. Trimming took off 10 bases at V and 4 bases at J, with 16 bases between the two ends. Germline CDR1 is MNHNS and CDR2 is SASEGT. The CDR3 sequence is CATRRDRFTGELFF. The CDR3 DNA is TGTGCCACCCGCCGAGACAGGTTCACCGGGGAGCTGTTTTTT.

This clonotype was seen a few times. The chain couples TRBV4-1 to TRBJ1-1, with no clear D. Per the germline V gene, CDR1 is MGHRA and CDR2 is YSYEKL. Trimming stripped 4 bases from V and 1 base from J, with 7 bases between. This CDR3 region has 13 residues. The CDR3 coding sequence is TGCGCCAGCAGCCGGTCAGAGAACACTGAAGCTTTCTTT. This sequence encodes CASSRSENTEAFF.

This clonotype is labeled medium-sized. The rearrangement links TRBV7-3 to TRBJ2-5, with a possible D match to TRBD2 (6 bases). Trimming left V 5 bases short and J 0 bases short, with 7 bases between. The CDR3 has 13 residues. CDR1 is SGHTA and CDR2 is FQGTGA in the germline V gene. The chain's CDR3 is CASSRLDQETQYF. CDR3 nucleotides: TGTGCCAGCAGCCGACTAGACCAAGAGACCCAGTACTTC.

This clonotype was detected ten times or more. The chain employs TRBV11-3 and TRBJ2-1; D is possibly TRBD1 (6 bases). V was clipped by 6 bases and J by 10 bases, with 19 bases between them. The CDR3 has 14 amino acids. Germline loops: CDR1 SGHNT, CDR2 YENEEA. CDR3 amino acids: CASSPRGSDYEQFF. Written as DNA, the CDR3 is TGTGCCAGCAGTCCCAGGGGCAGTGACTACGAGCAGTTCTTC. The full variable domain, rest sourced from reference TRBV11-3 and TRBJ2-1, is EAGVVQSPRYKIIEKKQPVAFWCNPISGHNTLYWYLQNLGQGPELLIRYENEEAVDDSQLPKDRFSAERLKGVDSTLKIQPAELGDSAVYLCASSPRGSDYEQFFGPGTRLTVL.

This clonotype was picked up a small number of times. The chain carries TRBV6-1 and TRBJ2-5; D possibly corresponds to TRBD1 (5 bases). V was pared by 5 bases and J by 1 base, with 8 bases between. Germline V gene sequence: CDR1 MNHNS, CDR2 SASEGT. CDR3 size: 13 residues. CDR3 loop: CASSWQGQETQYF. CDR3 DNA sequence: TGTGCCAGCAGTTGGCAGGGCCAAGAGACCCAGTACTTC.

The CDR3 DNA reads TGTGCCAGCAGTGGCGGGAGATCCCCCGGGGAGCCCTACAATGAGCAGTTCTTC. This sequence encodes CASSGGRSPGEPYNEQFF. This chain uses TRBV25-1 with TRBJ2-1, with TRBD2 identical over 7 bases. CDR3 length: 18 amino acids. V lost 4 bases and J lost 2; bases outside the gene matches: 14. CDR1 is MGHDK and CDR2 is SYGVNS in the germline V gene.

The CDR3 DNA is TGTGCCAGCAGCATAAACCGGGGCAGGGGGATTCAGACCCAGTACTTC. Its translation is CASSINRGRGIQTQYF. This chain joins TRBV12-3 or TRBV12-4 and TRBJ2-4; 7 bases are shared with TRBD1. The assigned J gene may be wrong: the sequence end matches TRBJ2-5 better. The CDR3 is 16 residues long.

This clonotype appeared a few times. This chain joins TRBV11-3 and TRBJ2-1, with D unclear. V dropped 4 bases and J dropped 10 bases, with 14 bases sitting between them. The length of the CDR3 is 13 residues. Per the germline V gene, CDR1 is SGHNT and CDR2 is YENEEA. The CDR3 sequence is CASSSKSSYEQFF. The CDR3, as DNA: TGTGCCAGCAGCTCAAAGTCCTCCTACGAGCAGTTCTTC.

This clonotype showed up just a few times. V gene TRBV6-1 combines with J gene TRBJ2-3; D is possibly TRBD1 (5 bases). Looked up from germline, CDR1 is MNHNS and CDR2 is SASEGT. This CDR3 contains 13 residues. Trimming removed 6 bases at V and 5 bases at J, with 12 bases between. In DNA form, the CDR3 reads TGTGCCAGCAGGCAGGGCTTTAGAGATACGCAGTATTTT. This translates into CASRQGFRDTQYF.

This chain connects TRBV27 to TRBJ2-3; D is undetermined. The assigned J gene may be wrong: the sequence end matches TRBJ2-7 better. CDR1 and CDR2 (germline): MNHEY, SMNVEV (reference sequence). The CDR3 is 14 residues long. The CDR3 sequence is CASSLAEAYNEQYF. CDR3 bases: TGTGCCAGCAGTTTAGCGGAAGCGTACAATGAGCAGTACTTC.

This clonotype was seen more than once but under ten times. J is TRBJ2-3 and V is TRBV6-4, with TRBD2 matching over 7 bases. The V gene end was trimmed by 0 bases and the J gene end by 5 bases; junction bases not matched to a gene: 11. CDR3 length: 17 residues. Germline lookup yields CDR1 MRHNA and CDR2 SNTAGT. The CDR3 sequence: CASSDSRNDCGGDTQYF. The CDR3 nucleotides are TGTGCCAGCAGTGACTCGCGAAATGATTGCGGGGGAGATACGCAGTATTTT.

This clonotype is classed as large (0.1 to 1%). This sequence joins TRBV6-1 and TRBJ2-1; 7 nucleotides agree with TRBD2. The J call may be mistaken, given a closer DNA end match to TRBJ2-7. This CDR3 comprises 16 residues. The germline V gene has CDR1 MNHNS and CDR2 SASEGT. The CDR3 DNA reads TGTGCCAGCAGTTGGTCCAAGGGCGGGAGCGTCAGTGAGCAGTACTTC. Protein product: CASSWSKGGSVSEQYF.

This clonotype is termed medium-sized. The chain joins TRBV7-3 to TRBJ2-1; D possibly matches TRBD1 or TRBD2 (5 bases each). This CDR3 spans 15 amino acids. Germline V CDR1 and CDR2: SGHTA, FQGTGA. Trimming left V 5 bases short and J 4 bases short, with 15 bases between. The CDR3 bases are TGTGCCAGCAGCGATACCGGGACCCTATACAATGAGCAGTTCTTC. It encodes CASSDTGTLYNEQFF.

This clonotype is medium-sized in the sample. This chain connects TRBV6-1 to TRBJ2-1; 9 bases agree with TRBD2. The J call may be faulty, since TRBJ2-7 better matches the DNA end. CDR1 and CDR2 (germline): MNHNS, SASEGT. The CDR3 runs 14 residues. The CDR3 DNA follows: TGTGCCAGCGTCCAAGCTAGCGGGGCCTACGAGCAGTACTTC. Its translation: CASVQASGAYEQYF.

This clonotype was detected ten times or more. This chain uses TRBV6-1 with TRBJ1-1; 9 positions match TRBD1. CDR3 length equals 14 residues. Germline V CDR1 and CDR2: MNHNS, SASEGT. With 5 bases clipped from V and 2 bases from J, the junction kept 3 bases outside the gene matches. CDR3 amino acids: CASSWGQGNTEAFF. CDR3 nucleotide sequence: TGTGCCAGCAGTTGGGGACAGGGAAACACTGAAGCTTTCTTT.

This clonotype came up once. The V and J genes are TRBV7-8 and TRBJ2-1, with 9 bases identical to TRBD2. The J call is doubtful: the DNA matches TRBJ2-7 better. This CDR3 has 16 residues. CDR1 is SGHVS, CDR2 FQNEAQ, per germline. CDR3 sequence: CASSEETSGPYNEQYF. The CDR3 nucleotides are TGTGCCAGCAGCGAAGAGACTAGCGGCCCCTACAATGAGCAGTACTTC.

The rearrangement uses TRBV7-8 and TRBJ2-2, with unresolved D. The CDR3 length is 12 residues. Germline lookup yields CDR1 SGHVS and CDR2 FQNEAQ. The germline V and J ends were trimmed by 5 bases and 6 bases, with 7 bases remaining between them. Here the CDR3 DNA reads TGTGCCAGCAGCGGCCGGTCCGGGGAGCTGTTTTTT. Translation gives CASSGRSGELFF.

This clonotype was counted a few times. This chain uses TRBV6-1 with TRBJ2-5; 14 nucleotides agree with TRBD2. Per germline, CDR1 MNHNS and CDR2 SASEGT. This CDR3 has 17 residues. Trimming took 7 bases from V and 4 from J; bases not matched to a gene: 11. The CDR3 is CASIPGTSGSSGETQYF. CDR3 DNA sequence: TGTGCCAGCATCCCCGGGACTAGCGGGAGTTCGGGAGAGACCCAGTACTTC.

This clonotype was seen a handful of times. CDR3 bases: TGTGCCAGCAGCTTGGACGGGGGGAGTTACAATGAGCAGTTCTTC. Translating gives CASSLDGGSYNEQFF. The gene calls are TRBV7-3 and TRBJ2-1; 7 positions agree with TRBD2. CDR1 and CDR2 (germline): SGHTA, FQGTGA. The CDR3 extends over 15 amino acids. J lost 4 bases, V lost 3 bases, and 6 bases had no gene match.

The gene calls are TRBV12-3 or TRBV12-4 and TRBJ2-3, with a possible D match to TRBD2 (5 bases). The DNA end lines up better with TRBJ2-5; the J call may be wrong. The CDR3 has 13 residues. The CDR3 spells CASSLEDQETQYF. In DNA, the CDR3 is TGTGCCAGCAGTTTGGAGGACCAAGAGACCCAGTACTTC.

Details on this clonotype: This sequence may be a read error, since a much larger clone differs from it by one base. As the CDR3 is not closed by the conserved phenylalanine or tryptophan, this likely results from a read error. The rearrangement joins TRBV7-2 to TRBJ2-5; a possible D gene is TRBD2 (5 bases). Matching the DNA end better, TRBJ2-1 makes the J call doubtful. The CDR3 is 13 residues long. The germline gives CDR1 SGHTA, CDR2 FQGNSA. CDR3 in amino acids: CASSFQVGETQFS. CDR3 bases: TGTGCCAGCAGCTTTCAGGTGGGAGAGACCCAGTTCTCC.

This rearrangement joins TRBV6-5 to TRBJ2-3, with D perhaps being TRBD1 or TRBD2 (5 bases each). The J call may be wrong; the DNA end is better matched by TRBJ2-7. The germline V gene encodes CDR1 MNHEY and CDR2 SVGAGI. This CDR3 region has 15 residues. CDR3 amino acids: CASSYDPGRRYEQYF. CDR3 coding DNA: TGTGCCAGCAGTTACGACCCGGGACGGCGCTACGAGCAGTACTTC.

The chain joins TRBV12-5 to TRBJ1-5; D gene unclear. Between the trimmed V and J ends, which lost 2 bases and 5 bases, there was a span of 7 bases. This CDR3 contains 13 residues. The germline V gene has CDR1 LGHNT and CDR2 FRNRAP. The CDR3 loop reads CASGLRTDQPQHF. CDR3 coding DNA: TGTGCTAGTGGTTTGAGGACCGATCAGCCCCAGCATTTT. The whole variable domain, remainder taken from reference TRBV12-5 and TRBJ1-5, is DARVTQTPRHKVTEMGQEVTMRCQPILGHNTVFWYRQTMMQGLELLAYFRNRAPLDDSGMPKDRFSAEMPDATLATLKIQPSEPRDSAVYFCASGLRTDQPQHFGDGTRLSIL.

This clonotype showed up many times. This rearrangement joins TRBV11-1 to TRBJ2-1; D may be TRBD2 (7 bases). Germline-derived CDR1 and CDR2 are SGHAT and FQDESV (reference sequence). The ends were cut back, 7 bases at V and 0 bases at J, with 16 bases in the middle. The CDR3 spans 16 residues. CDR3 sequence: CASTEDGGPSYNEQFF. The CDR3 nucleotides read TGTGCCAGCACCGAAGACGGGGGGCCCTCCTACAATGAGCAGTTCTTC.